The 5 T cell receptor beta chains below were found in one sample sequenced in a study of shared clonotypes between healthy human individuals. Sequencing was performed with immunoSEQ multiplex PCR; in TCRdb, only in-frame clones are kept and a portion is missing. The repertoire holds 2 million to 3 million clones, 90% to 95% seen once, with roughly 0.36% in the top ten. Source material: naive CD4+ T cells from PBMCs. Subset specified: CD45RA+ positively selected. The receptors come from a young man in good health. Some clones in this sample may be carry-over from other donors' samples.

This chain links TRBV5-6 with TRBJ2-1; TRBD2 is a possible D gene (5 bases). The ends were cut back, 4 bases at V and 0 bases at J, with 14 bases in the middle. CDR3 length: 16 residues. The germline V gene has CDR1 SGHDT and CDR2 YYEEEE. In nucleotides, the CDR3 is TGTGCCAGCAGCAACGGACTGGCCAGCTCCTACAATGAGCAGTTCTTC. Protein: CASSNGLASSYNEQFF.

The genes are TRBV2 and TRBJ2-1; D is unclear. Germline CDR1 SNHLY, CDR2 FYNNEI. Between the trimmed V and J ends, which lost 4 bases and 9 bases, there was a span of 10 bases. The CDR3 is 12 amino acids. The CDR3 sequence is CASSVGSGEQFF. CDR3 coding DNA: TGTGCCAGCAGTGTCGGGTCGGGTGAGCAGTTCTTC.

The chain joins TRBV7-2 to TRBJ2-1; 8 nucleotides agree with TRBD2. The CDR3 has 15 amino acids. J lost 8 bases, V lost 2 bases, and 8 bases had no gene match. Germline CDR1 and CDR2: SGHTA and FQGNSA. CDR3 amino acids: CASSLRSGRRDEQFF. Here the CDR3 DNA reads TGTGCCAGCAGCTTAAGGAGCGGGAGACGGGATGAGCAGTTCTTC.

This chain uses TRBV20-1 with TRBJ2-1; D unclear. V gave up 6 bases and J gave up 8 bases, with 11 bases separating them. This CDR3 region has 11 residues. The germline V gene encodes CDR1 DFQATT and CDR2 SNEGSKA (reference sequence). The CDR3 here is CSASQRDEQFF. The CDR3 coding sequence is TGCAGTGCCTCCCAACGGGATGAGCAGTTCTTC.

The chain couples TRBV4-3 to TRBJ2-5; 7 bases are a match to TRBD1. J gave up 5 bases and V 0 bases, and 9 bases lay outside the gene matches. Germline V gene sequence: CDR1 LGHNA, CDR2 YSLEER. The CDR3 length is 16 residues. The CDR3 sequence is CASSQETRQGRETQYF. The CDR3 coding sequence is TGCGCCAGCAGCCAAGAAACACGACAGGGCAGGGAGACCCAGTACTTC.